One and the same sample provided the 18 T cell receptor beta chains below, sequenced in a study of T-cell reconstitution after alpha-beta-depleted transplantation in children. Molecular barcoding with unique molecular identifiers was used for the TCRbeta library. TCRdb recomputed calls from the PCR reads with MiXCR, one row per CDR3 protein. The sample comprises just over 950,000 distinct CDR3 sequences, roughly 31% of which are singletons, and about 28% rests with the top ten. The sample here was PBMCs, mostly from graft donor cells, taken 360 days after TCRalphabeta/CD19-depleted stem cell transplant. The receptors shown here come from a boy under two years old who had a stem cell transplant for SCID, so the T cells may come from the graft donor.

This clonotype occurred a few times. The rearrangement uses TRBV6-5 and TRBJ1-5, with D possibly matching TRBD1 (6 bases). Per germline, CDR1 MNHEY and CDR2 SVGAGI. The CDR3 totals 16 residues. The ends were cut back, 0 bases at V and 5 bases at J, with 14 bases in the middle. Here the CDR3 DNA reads TGTGCCAGCAGTTACTCGGGGTTCGGGGGGCATCAGCCCCAGCATTTT. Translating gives CASSYSGFGGHQPQHF.

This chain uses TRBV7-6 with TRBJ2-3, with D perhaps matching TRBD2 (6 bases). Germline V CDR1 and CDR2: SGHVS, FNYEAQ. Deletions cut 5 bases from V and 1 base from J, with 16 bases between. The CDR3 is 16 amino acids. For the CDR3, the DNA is TGTGCCAGCAGCAGGGGACTTTACTTTGGCACAGATACGCAGTATTTT. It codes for CASSRGLYFGTDTQYF. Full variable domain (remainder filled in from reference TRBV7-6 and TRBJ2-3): GAGVSQSPRYKVTKRGQDVALRCDPISGHVSLYWYRQALGQGPEFLTYFNYEAQQDKSGLPNDRFSAERPEGSISTLTIQRTEQRDSAMYRCASSRGLYFGTDTQYFGPGTRLTVL.

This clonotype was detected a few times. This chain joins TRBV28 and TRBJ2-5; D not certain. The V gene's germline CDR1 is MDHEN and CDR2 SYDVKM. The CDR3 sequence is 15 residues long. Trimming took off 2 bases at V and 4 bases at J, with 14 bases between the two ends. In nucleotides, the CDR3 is TGTGCCAGCAGTTTAGGAACCTCAGAACCAGAGACCCAGTACTTC. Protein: CASSLGTSEPETQYF.

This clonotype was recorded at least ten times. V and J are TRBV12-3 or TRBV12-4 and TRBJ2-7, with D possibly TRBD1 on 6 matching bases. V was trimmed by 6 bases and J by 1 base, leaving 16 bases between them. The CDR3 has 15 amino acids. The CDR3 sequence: CASSITGSRSYEQYF. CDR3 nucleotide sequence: TGTGCCAGCAGCATTACAGGGAGTAGGTCCTACGAGCAGTACTTC.

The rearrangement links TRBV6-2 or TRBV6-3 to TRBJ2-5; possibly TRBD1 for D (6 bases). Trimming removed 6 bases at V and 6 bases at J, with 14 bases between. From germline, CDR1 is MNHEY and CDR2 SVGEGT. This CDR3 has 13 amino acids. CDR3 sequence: CASSSQGMKTQYF. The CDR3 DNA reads TGTGCCAGCAGCTCACAGGGTATGAAGACCCAGTACTTC.

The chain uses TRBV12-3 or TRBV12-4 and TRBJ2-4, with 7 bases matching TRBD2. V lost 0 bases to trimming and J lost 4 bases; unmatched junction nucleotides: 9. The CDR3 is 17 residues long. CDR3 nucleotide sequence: TGTGCCAGCAGTTTAGCCTCGGCTAGCGGCCCAAAAAACATTCAGTACTTC. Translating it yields CASSLASASGPKNIQYF.

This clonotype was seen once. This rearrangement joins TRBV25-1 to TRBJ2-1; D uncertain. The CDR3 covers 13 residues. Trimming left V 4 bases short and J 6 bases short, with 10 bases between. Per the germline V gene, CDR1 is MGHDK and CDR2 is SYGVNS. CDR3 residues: CASSVPWFNEQFF. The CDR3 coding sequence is TGTGCCAGCAGTGTACCGTGGTTCAATGAGCAGTTCTTC.

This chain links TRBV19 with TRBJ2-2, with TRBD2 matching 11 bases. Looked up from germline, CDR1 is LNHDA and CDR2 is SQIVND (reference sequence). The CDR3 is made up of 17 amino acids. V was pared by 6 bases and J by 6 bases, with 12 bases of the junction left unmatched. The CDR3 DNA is TGTGCCAGTAGCCAACCGGGACTAGCGGACCAGGCCGGGGAGCTGTTTTTT. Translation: CASSQPGLADQAGELFF.

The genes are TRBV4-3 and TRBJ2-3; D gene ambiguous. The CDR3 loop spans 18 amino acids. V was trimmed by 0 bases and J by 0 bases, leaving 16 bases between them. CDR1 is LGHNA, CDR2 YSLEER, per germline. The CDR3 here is CASSQDADGRLSTDTQYF. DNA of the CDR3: TGCGCCAGCAGCCAAGATGCCGATGGGCGGCTTAGCACAGATACGCAGTATTTT.

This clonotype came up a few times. CDR3 DNA: TGTGCCAGCTCACCAGAATCGGGTAGAAGAAGCAATGAGCAGTTCTTC. It translates to CASSPESGRRSNEQFF. The V and J genes are TRBV18 and TRBJ2-1; D remains unclear. V lost 2 bases, J lost 6 bases, and 17 bases lay in between. Germline V CDR1 and CDR2: KGHSH, LQKENI. The CDR3 is 16 residues long.

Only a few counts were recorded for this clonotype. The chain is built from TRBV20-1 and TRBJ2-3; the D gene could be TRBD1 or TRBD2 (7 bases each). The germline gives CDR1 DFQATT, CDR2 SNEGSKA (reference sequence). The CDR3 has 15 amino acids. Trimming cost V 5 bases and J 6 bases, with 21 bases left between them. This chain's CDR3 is CSAGSRGGASDTQYF. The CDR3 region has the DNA TGCAGTGCTGGTAGCAGGGGGGGGGCAAGTGATACGCAGTATTTT.

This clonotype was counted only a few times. CDR3 amino acids: CASSEDPEGVREQYF. Here the CDR3 DNA reads TGTGCCAGCAGCGAGGACCCCGAAGGTGTCCGCGAGCAGTACTTC. The chain carries TRBV7-6 and TRBJ2-7, with unresolved D. The CDR3 extends over 15 amino acids. Germline V gives CDR1 SGHVS, CDR2 FNYEAQ. The ends were cut back, 5 bases at V and 6 bases at J, with 20 bases in the middle.

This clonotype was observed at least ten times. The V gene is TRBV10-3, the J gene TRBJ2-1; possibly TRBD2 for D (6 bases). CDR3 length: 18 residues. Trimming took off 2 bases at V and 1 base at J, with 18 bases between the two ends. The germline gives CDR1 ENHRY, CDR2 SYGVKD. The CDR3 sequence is CAISEAPGEGLSYNEQFF. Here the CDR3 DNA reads TGTGCCATCAGTGAGGCCCCTGGAGAGGGACTGTCCTACAATGAGCAGTTCTTC.

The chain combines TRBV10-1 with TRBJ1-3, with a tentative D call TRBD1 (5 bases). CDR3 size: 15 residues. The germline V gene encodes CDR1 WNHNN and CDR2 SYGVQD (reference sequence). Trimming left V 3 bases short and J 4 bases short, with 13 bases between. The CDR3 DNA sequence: TGCGCCAGCAGTGATTGGGACGAGAAGGGAAACACCATATATTTT. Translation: CASSDWDEKGNTIYF.

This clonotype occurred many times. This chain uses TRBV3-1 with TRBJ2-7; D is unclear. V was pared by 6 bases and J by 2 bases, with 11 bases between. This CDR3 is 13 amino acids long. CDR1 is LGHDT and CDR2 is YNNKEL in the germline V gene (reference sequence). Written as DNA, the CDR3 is TGTGCCAGCAGTCCAACCGGGCCCTACGAGCAGTACTTC. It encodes CASSPTGPYEQYF.

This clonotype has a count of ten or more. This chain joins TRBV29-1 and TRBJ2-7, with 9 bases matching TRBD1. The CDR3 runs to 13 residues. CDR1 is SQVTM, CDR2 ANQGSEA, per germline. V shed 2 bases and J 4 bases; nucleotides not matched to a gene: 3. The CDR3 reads CSVELGTGYEQYF. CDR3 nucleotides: TGCAGCGTTGAATTGGGGACAGGGTACGAGCAGTACTTC.

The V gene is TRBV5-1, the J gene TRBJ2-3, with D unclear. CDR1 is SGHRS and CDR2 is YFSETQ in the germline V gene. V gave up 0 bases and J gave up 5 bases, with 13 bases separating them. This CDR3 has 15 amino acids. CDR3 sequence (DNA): TGCGCCAGCAGCTTGGGAGGCGCGGTGGGAGATACGCAGTATTTT. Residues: CASSLGGAVGDTQYF.

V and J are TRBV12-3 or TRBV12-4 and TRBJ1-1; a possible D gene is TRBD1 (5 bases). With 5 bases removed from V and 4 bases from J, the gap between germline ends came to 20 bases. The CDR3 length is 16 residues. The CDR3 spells CASSPPKAAGPTEAFF. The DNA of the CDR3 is TGTGCCAGCAGTCCCCCGAAAGCCGCAGGGCCCACTGAAGCTTTCTTT.